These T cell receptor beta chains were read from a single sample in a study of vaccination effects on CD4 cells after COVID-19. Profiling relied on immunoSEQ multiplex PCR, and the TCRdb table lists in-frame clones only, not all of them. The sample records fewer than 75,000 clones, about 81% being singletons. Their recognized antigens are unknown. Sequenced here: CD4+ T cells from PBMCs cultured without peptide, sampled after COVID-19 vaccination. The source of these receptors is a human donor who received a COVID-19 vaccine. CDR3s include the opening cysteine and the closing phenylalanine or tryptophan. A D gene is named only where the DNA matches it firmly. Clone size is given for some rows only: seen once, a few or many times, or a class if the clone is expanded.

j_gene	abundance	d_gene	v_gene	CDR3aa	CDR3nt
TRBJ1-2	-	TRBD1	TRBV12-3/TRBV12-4	CASTYTGVYGYTF	TGTGCCAGCACTTACACAGGGGTCTATGGCTACACCTTC
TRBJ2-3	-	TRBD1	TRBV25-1	CARDDREETDTQYF	TGTGCCAGGGATGACAGGGAAGAAACAGATACGCAGTATTTT
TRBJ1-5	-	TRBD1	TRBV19	CASTTVGQGGSQPQHF	TGTGCCAGTACCACTGTAGGACAGGGGGGAAGTCAGCCCCAGCATTTT
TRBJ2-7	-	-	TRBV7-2	CASSLEYSRYEQYF	TGTGCCAGCAGCTTAGAGTACTCCCGTTACGAGCAGTACTTC
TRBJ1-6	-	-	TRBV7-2	CASSPDYSPLHF	TGTGCCAGCAGTCCAGACTATTCACCCCTCCACTTT
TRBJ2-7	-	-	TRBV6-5	CASRVTGAYEQYF	TGTGCCAGCAGGGTGACAGGAGCCTACGAGCAGTACTTC
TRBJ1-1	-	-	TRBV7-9	CASSSPGGKTEAFF	TGTGCCAGCAGCTCGCCGGGGGGGAAAACTGAAGCTTTCTTT
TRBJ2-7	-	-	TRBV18	CASSLQGYEQYF	TGTGCCAGCTCCCTGCAGGGATACGAGCAGTACTTC
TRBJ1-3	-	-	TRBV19	CASRQVSGNTIYF	TGTGCCAGTAGACAGGTATCTGGAAACACCATATATTTT
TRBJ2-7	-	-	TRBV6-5	CASRVTARYEQYF	TGTGCCAGCAGGGTGACAGCACGCTACGAGCAGTACTTC
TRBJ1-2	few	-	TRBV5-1	CASSLIGTFLVF	TGCGCCAGCAGCTTGATCGGGACATTTCTGGTCTTC
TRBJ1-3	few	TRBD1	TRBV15	CATSRDRGSGNTIYF	TGTGCCACCAGCAGGGACAGGGGGTCAGGAAACACCATATATTTT
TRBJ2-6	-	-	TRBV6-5	CASRLRAGANVLTF	TGTGCCAGCAGACTCAGGGCCGGGGCCAACGTCCTGACTTTC
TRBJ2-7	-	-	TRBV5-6	CASSPDGSSYEQYF	TGTGCCAGCAGCCCGGACGGCTCCTCCTACGAGCAGTACTTC
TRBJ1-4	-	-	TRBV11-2	CASSSVSLLNEKLFF	TGTGCCAGCAGCTCCGTCAGCTTATTGAATGAAAAACTGTTTTTT
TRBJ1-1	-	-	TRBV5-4	CASSNSGWDSVAFF	TGTGCCAGCAGCAACTCGGGGTGGGACTCAGTCGCTTTCTTT
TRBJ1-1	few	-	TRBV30	CAWSYSTEAFF	TGTGCCTGGAGTTACAGCACTGAAGCTTTCTTT
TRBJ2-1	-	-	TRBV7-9	CASSLEGLSYNEQFF	TGTGCCAGCAGCTTAGAGGGCCTCTCCTACAATGAGCAGTTCTTC
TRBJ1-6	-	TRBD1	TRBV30	CAWRGDRGNSPLHF	TGTGCCTGGAGGGGGGACAGGGGCAATTCACCCCTCCACTTT
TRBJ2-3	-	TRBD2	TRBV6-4	CASSVTSGTDTQYF	TGTGCCAGCAGTGTAACTAGCGGCACAGATACGCAGTATTTT
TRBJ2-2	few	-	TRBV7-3	CASSKSPRNVNTGELFF	TGTGCCAGCAGCAAGAGCCCCCGGAACGTAAACACCGGGGAGCTGTTTTTT
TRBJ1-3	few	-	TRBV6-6	CASSLQRISGNTIYF	TGTGCCAGCAGCTTACAGAGAATCTCTGGAAACACCATATATTTT